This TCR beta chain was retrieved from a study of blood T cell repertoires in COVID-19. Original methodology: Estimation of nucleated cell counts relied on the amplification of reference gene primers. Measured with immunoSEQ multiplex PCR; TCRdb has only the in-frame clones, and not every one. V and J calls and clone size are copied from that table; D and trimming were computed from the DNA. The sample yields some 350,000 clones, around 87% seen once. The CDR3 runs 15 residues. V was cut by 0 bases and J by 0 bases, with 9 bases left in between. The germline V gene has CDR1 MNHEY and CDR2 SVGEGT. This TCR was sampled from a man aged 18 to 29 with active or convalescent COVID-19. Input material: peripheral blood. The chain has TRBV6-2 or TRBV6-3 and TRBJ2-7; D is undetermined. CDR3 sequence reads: CASSYSPASSYEQYF. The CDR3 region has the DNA TGTGCCAGCAGTTACTCTCCTGCGAGCTCCTACGAGCAGTACTTC.